The 20 T cell receptor beta chains presented below share a single source sample, sequenced in a study of T-cell memory formation after mild COVID-19. TCRdb re-called the 5' RACE reads with MiXCR, one entry per CDR3 protein. The table lists more than 110,000 distinct CDR3 sequences, under 30% of them singletons, with 24% in the top ten. The source material was PBMCs or a T cell subset sorted from them (not recorded which). The receptors originated from an adult woman who had mild COVID-19 (a few samples of this study predate the infection). Cell type and time point are not known.

The chain combines TRBV6-5 with TRBJ1-2, with TRBD1 as a possible D gene (5 bases). Germline CDR1 reads MNHEY; CDR2 reads SVGAGI. This CDR3 comprises 14 residues. Trimming pared 5 bases from V and 4 bases from J, leaving 14 bases between. The CDR3 DNA follows: TGTGCCAGCAGTCAGGGCTACACAGTCTATGGCTACACCTTC. Amino acids: CASSQGYTVYGYTF.

The table lists this clonotype with a few counts. The chain carries TRBV6-5 and TRBJ2-1, with 10 bases that match TRBD2. The J segment lost 7 bases and the V segment lost 6 bases, leaving 9 bases of the junction unmatched. Germline V gene lookup returns CDR1 MNHEY and CDR2 SVGAGI. The CDR3 spans 15 residues. In DNA, the CDR3 is TGTGCCAGCAGCGTGCCAAAGACTAGCGGGAATGAGCAGTTCTTC. This codes for CASSVPKTSGNEQFF.

V and J are TRBV24-1 and TRBJ2-7, with 8 bases lining up with TRBD2. V lost 0 bases, J lost 4 bases, and 4 bases stayed unmatched. Germline values: CDR1 KGHDR, CDR2 SFDVKD. The CDR3 totals 15 residues. CDR3 in DNA: TGTGCCACCAGTGATTTGCGGGAGGGACGTTACGAGCAGTACTTC. Its protein is CATSDLREGRYEQYF.

The CDR3 is CASSLTGSGTEAFF. The DNA for the CDR3 is TGTGCCAGCAGCCTCACAGGGTCCGGCACTGAAGCTTTCTTT. V usage is TRBV7-8 and J usage is TRBJ1-1; perhaps TRBD1 as D (6 bases). Trimming shortened V by 5 bases and J by 4 bases, and 14 bases separated the two germline ends. CDR1 is SGHVS and CDR2 is FQNEAQ in the germline V gene. The CDR3 contains 14 residues.

The rearrangement links TRBV7-9 to TRBJ1-4; 9 bases agree with TRBD1. V trimming: 4 bases; J trimming: 8 bases; junction bases outside the gene matches: 14. CDR1 and CDR2 from the germline V gene are SEHNR and FQNEAQ (reference sequence). This CDR3 contains 17 residues. The chain's CDR3 is CASSSSSTGGLREKLFF. The CDR3 coding sequence is TGTGCCAGCAGCTCAAGTTCCACAGGGGGCCTCAGAGAAAAACTGTTTTTT. Full variable domain (missing parts from reference TRBV7-9 and TRBJ1-4): DTGVSQNPRHKITKRGQNVTFRCDPISEHNRLYWYRQTLGQGPEFLTYFQNEAQLEKSRLLSDRFSAERPKGSFSTLEIQRTEQGDSAMYLCASSSSSTGGLREKLFFGSGTQLSVL.

The chain is built from TRBV6-5 and TRBJ1-1; TRBD1 agrees at 7 bases. Germline trimming cut 5 bases from V and 9 bases from J; bases unmatched to any gene: 15. The germline V gene encodes CDR1 MNHEY and CDR2 SVGAGI. The CDR3 contains 15 residues. The CDR3 bases are TGTGCCAGCAGTAGTGGGACAGATTTTTTGGCGAAAGCTTTCTTT. It codes for CASSSGTDFLAKAFF.

The V gene is TRBV27, the J gene TRBJ1-2; maybe TRBD1 (5 bases). The CDR3 sequence is 16 residues long. V lost 0 bases to trimming and J lost 5 bases, with 16 bases between them. Germline V gives CDR1 MNHEY, CDR2 SMNVEV (reference sequence). The CDR3 reads CASSLSMDTPRYGYTF. CDR3 bases: TGTGCCAGCAGTTTATCGATGGACACCCCTAGATATGGCTACACCTTC.

The chain joins TRBV10-3 to TRBJ2-7; perhaps TRBD2 as D (6 bases). The V gene lost 1 base and the J gene lost 3 bases, with 10 bases spanning the gap. CDR1 ENHRY and CDR2 SYGVKD come from the germline V gene. The CDR3 is 14 amino acids. CDR3 sequence reads: CAISELGGNYEQYF. CDR3 coding DNA: TGTGCCATCAGTGAGTTGGGCGGGAACTACGAGCAGTACTTC.

The chain links TRBV7-9 to TRBJ2-7; 7 bases map to TRBD1. The V and J ends lost 2 bases and 0 bases, in that order; junction bases with no gene match: 7. CDR3 length: 16 residues. In germline, CDR1 is SEHNR, CDR2 FQNEAQ (reference sequence). The CDR3: CASSLLATGFSYEQYF. The DNA of the CDR3 is TGTGCCAGCAGCTTACTGGCGACAGGGTTCTCCTACGAGCAGTACTTC.

This clonotype was seen more than once but under ten times. The rearrangement uses TRBV5-1 and TRBJ2-7; D tentatively fits TRBD1 or TRBD2 (5 bases each). V was clipped by 5 bases and J by 0 bases, with 9 bases between them. The CDR3 extends over 13 amino acids. Per germline, CDR1 SGHRS and CDR2 YFSETQ. The CDR3 region is CASSSGTSYEQYF. In nucleotides, the CDR3 is TGCGCCAGCAGTTCCGGGACCTCCTACGAGCAGTACTTC.

J is TRBJ2-1 and V is TRBV7-8; 12 positions agree with TRBD2. J was trimmed by 9 bases and V by 5 bases; bases with no gene match: 8. The germline V gene encodes CDR1 SGHVS and CDR2 FQNEAQ. CDR3 length: 15 residues. CDR3 in DNA: TGTGCCAGCAGCCCGTGGACTAGCGGGGTGACTGAGCAGTTCTTC. Protein: CASSPWTSGVTEQFF.

CDR3 nucleotides: TGTGCCAGCAGCCTCACCCCCGGGTCCGGGCCTTTTTTCTACACCTTC. Residues: CASSLTPGSGPFFYTF. The chain uses TRBV6-5 and TRBJ1-2, with D unclear. Per the germline V gene, CDR1 is MNHEY and CDR2 is SVGAGI. V shed 6 bases and J shed 10 bases, with 27 bases lying between them. The CDR3 is made up of 16 amino acids.

V gene TRBV7-8 combines with J gene TRBJ1-5; D possibly corresponds to TRBD1 (6 bases). The CDR3 runs 13 residues. V was pared by 5 bases and J by 4 bases, with 9 bases between. Germline loops: CDR1 SGHVS, CDR2 FQNEAQ. The CDR3 bases are TGTGCCAGCAGCCCCGGACAGAATCAGCCCCAGCATTTT. Amino acids: CASSPGQNQPQHF. Filled out from reference TRBV7-8 and TRBJ1-5, the complete variable domain reads GAGVSQSPRYKVAKRGQDVALRCDPISGHVSLFWYQQALGQGPEFLTYFQNEAQLDKSGLPSDRFFAERPEGSVSTLKIQRTQQEDSAVYLCASSPGQNQPQHFGDGTRLSIL.

The chain uses TRBV4-1 and TRBJ1-1; D is ambiguous. Germline V CDR1 and CDR2: MGHRA, YSYEKL. The CDR3 runs 14 residues. V lost 3 bases and J lost 0, with 8 bases in between. CDR3 DNA: TGCGCCAGCAGCCAGAGACCTTTGAACACTGAAGCTTTCTTT. Translated, it gives CASSQRPLNTEAFF.

The V gene is TRBV5-1, the J gene TRBJ2-1; TRBD2 might be the D (6 bases). The CDR3 loop spans 12 amino acids. V dropped 4 bases and J dropped 8 bases, with 10 bases sitting between them. Germline lookup yields CDR1 SGHRS and CDR2 YFSETQ. The CDR3 region is CASSIAADEQFF. The DNA for the CDR3 is TGCGCCAGCAGCATAGCGGCGGATGAGCAGTTCTTC.

The table lists this clonotype with a few counts. The chain uses TRBV7-2 and TRBJ2-7; 9 nucleotides line up with TRBD2. Trimming took 5 bases from V and 3 from J; bases not matched to a gene: 5. This CDR3 is 14 amino acids long. CDR1 is SGHTA and CDR2 is FQGNSA in the germline V gene. CDR3 in amino acids: CASSPGLAFYEQYF. DNA for the CDR3: TGTGCCAGCAGCCCCGGACTAGCGTTCTACGAGCAGTACTTC.

The rearrangement joins TRBV5-1 to TRBJ2-7, with 9 nucleotides matching TRBD2. V lost 0 bases and J lost 4; bases outside the gene matches: 8. The CDR3 length is 16 residues. CDR1 and CDR2 (germline): SGHRS, YFSETQ. The CDR3 here is CASSLASGGIPYEQYF. The DNA of the CDR3 is TGCGCCAGCAGCTTGGCCAGCGGGGGGATCCCGTACGAGCAGTACTTC.

J is TRBJ2-3 and V is TRBV7-6, with 9 bases fitting TRBD2. The CDR3 totals 15 residues. Germline V gene data show CDR1 as SGHVS and CDR2 as FNYEAQ. V trimming: 7 bases; J trimming: 1 base; junction bases outside the gene matches: 6. The CDR3 sequence is CASTPGGGGTDTQYF. Written as DNA, the CDR3 is TGTGCCAGCACCCCTGGCGGGGGGGGCACAGATACGCAGTATTTT.

This clonotype has more than one count but fewer than ten. CDR3 coding DNA: TGTGCCACCAGCAGAGGAGAGGGCTGGGAGCAGTTCTTC. Protein product: CATSRGEGWEQFF. The chain combines TRBV15 with TRBJ2-1; possible D gene TRBD2, 5 bases. The CDR3 is made up of 13 amino acids. Germline V CDR1 and CDR2: LNHNV, YYDKDF (reference sequence). The V gene lost 1 base and the J gene lost 10 bases, with 11 bases spanning the gap.

J is TRBJ2-1 and V is TRBV4-2; D is undetermined. This CDR3 has 15 amino acids. CDR1 and CDR2 from the germline V gene are LGHNA and YNFKEQ. V lost 1 base, J lost 2 bases, and 9 bases lay in between. CDR3 sequence: CASSQVDTPYNEQFF. The DNA for the CDR3 is TGTGCCAGCAGCCAAGTCGACACTCCCTACAATGAGCAGTTCTTC.